These 27 T cell receptor beta chains came from one sample sequenced in a study of T-cell reconstitution after alpha-beta-depleted transplantation in children. Unique molecular identifiers were built into the TCRbeta library. MiXCR, run by TCRdb on the PCR reads, gives a single entry per CDR3 protein. The data show fewer than 550,000 distinct CDR3 sequences, with 10% to 12% seen just once and around 13% held by the top ten. The sample consisted of PBMCs, mostly from graft donor cells, taken 180 days after TCRalphabeta/CD19-depleted stem cell transplant. The receptors stem from a female patient aged 2-10 years who had a stem cell transplant for aplastic anemia, so the T cells may come from the graft donor.

The genes are TRBV9 and TRBJ2-1; TRBD1 matches at 8 bases. Germline V gene data show CDR1 as SGDLS and CDR2 as YYNGEE. J lost 2 bases, V lost 7 bases, and 2 bases had no gene match. CDR3 size: 13 residues. The CDR3 nucleotides read TGTGCCAGCGGACAGGGAACCTACAATGAGCAGTTCTTC. The encoded protein is CASGQGTYNEQFF.

The CDR3 DNA follows: TGTGCCAGCAGCCAAGGACGTATGAACACCGGGGAGCTGTTTTTT. Translated, it gives CASSQGRMNTGELFF. The J gene is TRBJ2-2, the V gene TRBV14; D remains ambiguous. CDR1 is SGHDN and CDR2 is FVKESK in the germline V gene. This CDR3 region has 15 residues. V was shortened by 1 base and J by 1 base, with 7 bases between the two germline ends.

This clonotype was seen only a few times. V is TRBV5-1 and J is TRBJ1-2; unclear D gene. The germline CDR1 and CDR2 sequences are SGHRS and YFSETQ. This CDR3 spans 13 amino acids. V was trimmed by 6 bases and J by 2 bases, leaving 11 bases between them. The CDR3 region is CASTLVQNYGYTF. The CDR3 region has the DNA TGCGCCAGCACCTTAGTGCAGAACTATGGCTACACCTTC. The full variable domain, completed using reference TRBV5-1 and TRBJ1-2, is KAGVTQTPRYLIKTRGQQVTLSCSPISGHRSVSWYQQTPGQGLQFLFEYFSETQRNKGNFPGRFSGRQFSNSRSEMNVSTLELGDSALYLCASTLVQNYGYTFGSGTRLTVV.

The chain joins TRBV5-1 to TRBJ1-2; 9 bases map to TRBD1. Germline trimming cut 3 bases from V and 4 bases from J; bases unmatched to any gene: 10. The CDR3 runs 16 residues. The germline V gene encodes CDR1 SGHRS and CDR2 YFSETQ. The CDR3 DNA is TGCGCCAGCAGCTCGGGACAGGGAACCCCTGCCTATGGCTACACCTTC. Translating gives CASSSGQGTPAYGYTF.

The chain is built from TRBV6-4 and TRBJ1-1; no reliable D call. The CDR3 covers 13 residues. Germline V lookup: CDR1 MRHNA, CDR2 SNTAGT. Deletions cut 4 bases from V and 1 base from J, with 7 bases between. CDR3 in DNA: TGTGCCAGCAGTGTGGAGGGGAACACTGAAGCTTTCTTT. Its translation is CASSVEGNTEAFF.

The genes are TRBV7-2 and TRBJ2-3, with 8 positions matching TRBD2. J lost 4 bases, V lost 5 bases, and 8 bases had no gene match. The germline gives CDR1 SGHTA, CDR2 FQGNSA. The CDR3 runs 15 residues. The chain's CDR3 is CASSSSGSYADTQYF. As DNA, the CDR3 is TGTGCCAGCAGCAGCAGCGGGAGTTATGCAGATACGCAGTATTTT. Based on the CDR3 plus reference TRBV7-2 and TRBJ2-3, the full variable domain is GAGVSQSPSNKVTEKGKDVELRCDPISGHTALYWYRQSLGQGLEFLIYFQGNSAPDKSGLPSDRFSAERTGGSVSTLTIQRTQQEDSAVYLCASSSSGSYADTQYFGPGTRLTVL.

This clonotype showed up just a few times. J is TRBJ2-3 and V is TRBV5-5; 10 nucleotides line up with TRBD1. V trimming: 4 bases; J trimming: 3 bases; junction bases outside the gene matches: 8. Germline V lookup: CDR1 SGHKS, CDR2 YYEKEE (reference sequence). The CDR3 contains 16 residues. CDR3 region: CASSIDDRGLTDTQYF. CDR3 nucleotide sequence: TGTGCCAGCAGCATCGATGACAGGGGGCTTACAGATACGCAGTATTTT.

The rearrangement links TRBV7-9 to TRBJ2-1; D may correspond to TRBD1 or TRBD2 (5 bases each). Trimming left V 4 bases short and J 12 bases short, with 16 bases between. CDR3 length equals 13 residues. Germline-derived CDR1 and CDR2 are SEHNR and FQNEAQ (reference sequence). This chain's CDR3 is CASSSTGTQAQFF. In nucleotides, the CDR3 is TGTGCCAGCAGCTCTACCGGGACCCAGGCGCAGTTCTTC.

This clonotype was counted ten times or more. This chain uses TRBV29-1 with TRBJ1-3; unclear D gene. CDR1 is SQVTM, CDR2 ANQGSEA, per germline. CDR3 length: 15 amino acids. V lost 7 bases and J lost 0, with 16 bases in between. The CDR3 DNA reads as TGCAGCGCCGTGGTAGGCCGAAGCTCTGGAAACACCATATATTTT. This gives the protein CSAVVGRSSGNTIYF. The complete variable domain, with remaining parts taken from reference TRBV29-1 and TRBJ1-3, reads SAVISQKPSRDICQRGTSLTIQCQVDSQVTMMFWYRQQPGQSLTLIATANQGSEATYESGFVIDKFPISRPNLTFSTLTVSNMSPEDSSIYLCSAVVGRSSGNTIYFGEGSWLTVV.

In this sample, this clonotype turned up many times. The CDR3 DNA sequence: TGTGCCAGCAGCGTCACCCACCTTGCGGGGTCTGGGGCCAACGTCCTGACTTTC. It encodes CASSVTHLAGSGANVLTF. V gene TRBV12-3 or TRBV12-4 combines with J gene TRBJ2-6; possibly TRBD2 for D (6 bases). The germline V and J ends were trimmed by 6 bases and 1 base, with 19 bases remaining between them. CDR3 size: 18 residues.

The chain uses TRBV28 and TRBJ1-6; perhaps TRBD1 as D (6 bases). Germline lookup yields CDR1 MDHEN and CDR2 SYDVKM. The CDR3 consists of 17 residues. The V end was cut by 4 bases, the J end by 0 bases, with 13 bases between. The CDR3 region has the DNA TGTGCCAGCAGTTCTCCAGGGGCCAGCTCCTATAATTCACCCCTCCACTTT. This codes for CASSSPGASSYNSPLHF.

The chain carries TRBV20-1 and TRBJ2-1, with TRBD2 as a possible D gene (6 bases). Per the germline V gene, CDR1 is DFQATT and CDR2 is SNEGSKA (reference sequence). V was shortened by 6 bases and J by 10 bases, with 16 bases between the two germline ends. The length of the CDR3 is 12 residues. The CDR3 DNA reads TGCAGTGCGGAGGGACGGCTGGACGAGCAGTTCTTC. Its translation: CSAEGRLDEQFF.

This chain joins TRBV6-2 or TRBV6-3 and TRBJ2-1; 10 bases match TRBD2. Unmatched junction bases numbered 14, after V lost 0 bases and J lost 0 bases. The CDR3 runs 21 residues. Germline V gives CDR1 MNHEY, CDR2 SVGEGT. Here the CDR3 reads CASSYSKKASGSPSSYNEQFF. CDR3 nucleotides: TGTGCCAGCAGTTACTCGAAGAAGGCTAGCGGGAGTCCCAGCTCCTACAATGAGCAGTTCTTC.

The genes are TRBV28 and TRBJ2-7, with TRBD2 identical over 12 bases. V lost 8 bases, J lost 2 bases, and 1 base stayed unmatched. CDR1 is MDHEN and CDR2 is SYDVKM in the germline V gene. The CDR3 extends over 13 amino acids. The CDR3 protein is CASGLAGTYEQYF. CDR3 coding DNA: TGTGCCAGCGGACTAGCGGGGACCTACGAGCAGTACTTC.

The chain employs TRBV6-1 and TRBJ2-7, with TRBD1 identical over 8 bases. Trimming took 3 bases from V and 0 from J; bases not matched to a gene: 10. This CDR3 spans 17 amino acids. Germline CDR1 reads MNHNS; CDR2 reads SASEGT. The CDR3 here is CASSDRYRTGSSYEQYV. In DNA form, the CDR3 reads TGTGCCAGCAGTGACCGTTATCGGACAGGGAGCTCCTACGAGCAGTACGTC.

The table lists this clonotype with many counts. The CDR3 protein is CATSRGGGRAGEQYV. The CDR3 nucleotides read TGTGCCACCAGCAGAGGAGGCGGGAGGGCCGGAGAGCAGTACGTC. The chain links TRBV15 to TRBJ2-7, with 9 positions matching TRBD2. Looked up from germline, CDR1 is LNHNV and CDR2 is YYDKDF (reference sequence). The CDR3 is made up of 15 amino acids. Trimming took 1 base from V and 7 from J; bases not matched to a gene: 8.

To note about this clonotype: Just one base apart from a much larger clone, this may be a read error. The chain couples TRBV5-1 to TRBJ2-2; 8 bases are a match to TRBD1. This CDR3 region has 15 residues. Germline lookup yields CDR1 SGHRS and CDR2 YFSETQ. J lost 9 bases, V lost 6 bases, and 13 bases had no gene match. CDR3 protein: CASTGTGTFPRELFF. The CDR3 DNA is TGCGCCAGCACGGGGACAGGTACTTTCCCCAGGGAGCTGTTTTTT.

V is TRBV6-5 and J is TRBJ2-7; D is ambiguous. Germline CDR1 and CDR2: MNHEY and SVGAGI. This CDR3 has 13 residues. Trimming took off 0 bases at V and 3 bases at J, with 6 bases between the two ends. The CDR3 here is CASSYSQIYEQYF. The CDR3 DNA reads TGTGCCAGCAGTTACTCCCAGATCTACGAGCAGTACTTC.

V is TRBV28 and J is TRBJ1-1, with D unresolved. V lost 6 bases, J lost 3 bases, and 11 bases lay in between. Germline V gives CDR1 MDHEN, CDR2 SYDVKM. The CDR3 totals 13 residues. The CDR3 DNA reads TGTGCCAGCAGCCTAACCTTCTACACTGAAGCTTTCTTT. Translation gives CASSLTFYTEAFF.

The chain combines TRBV12-3 or TRBV12-4 with TRBJ1-4, with 7 bases matching TRBD1. The CDR3 sequence is 16 residues long. V shed 6 bases and J 2 bases; nucleotides not matched to a gene: 9. The CDR3 protein is CASSSALTGTNEKLFF. DNA of the CDR3: TGTGCCAGCAGCTCCGCCCTGACAGGGACTAATGAAAAACTGTTTTTT.

The sample holds many counts of this clonotype. The genes are TRBV12-3 or TRBV12-4 and TRBJ1-5; D might be TRBD1 (5 bases). The CDR3 spans 16 residues. Trimming cost V 2 bases and J 0 bases, with 11 bases left between them. The CDR3 sequence: CASSLRPRDSNQPQHF. CDR3 nucleotides: TGTGCCAGCAGTTTAAGGCCCAGGGATAGCAATCAGCCCCAGCATTTT.

This rearrangement joins TRBV5-1 to TRBJ2-1; TRBD2 matches at 9 bases. Germline CDR1 and CDR2: SGHRS and YFSETQ. The CDR3 consists of 16 residues. The V segment lost 2 bases and the J segment 8 bases; nucleotides outside the gene matches: 11. The CDR3 region is CASSFHGTSFFDEQFF. In nucleotides, the CDR3 is TGCGCCAGCAGCTTCCACGGGACTAGCTTTTTCGATGAGCAGTTCTTC. The entire variable domain, with the rest obtained from reference TRBV5-1 and TRBJ2-1, is as follows: KAGVTQTPRYLIKTRGQQVTLSCSPISGHRSVSWYQQTPGQGLQFLFEYFSETQRNKGNFPGRFSGRQFSNSRSEMNVSTLELGDSALYLCASSFHGTSFFDEQFFGPGTRLTVL.

This clonotype was picked up a small number of times. J is TRBJ2-5 and V is TRBV29-1, with 7 bases lining up with TRBD1. Germline V CDR1 and CDR2: SQVTM, ANQGSEA. V was clipped by 3 bases and J by 5 bases; unmatched bases: 12. The CDR3 is made up of 15 amino acids. CDR3 in amino acids: CSVDLLGGARETQYF. Here the CDR3 DNA reads TGCAGCGTTGATTTATTAGGGGGCGCGAGGGAGACCCAGTACTTC.

This clonotype was counted many times. V gene TRBV20-1 combines with J gene TRBJ2-2, with D perhaps TRBD1 (6 bases). Trimming pared 6 bases from V and 8 bases from J, leaving 16 bases between. Germline loops: CDR1 DFQATT, CDR2 SNEGSKA (reference sequence). The CDR3 contains 13 residues. CDR3 coding DNA: TGCAGTGCATACCGGGACACGGAGGGGGAGCTGTTTTTT. Protein: CSAYRDTEGELFF.

The genes are TRBV24-1 and TRBJ2-1; 12 bases are shared with TRBD2. CDR1 KGHDR and CDR2 SFDVKD come from the germline V gene. The CDR3 loop spans 17 amino acids. The J segment lost 10 bases and the V segment lost 5 bases, leaving 14 bases of the junction unmatched. DNA for the CDR3: TGTGCCACCAGTGGCCGGACTAGCGGGAAAAAGGTGGGAGAGCAGTTCTTC. Translating gives CATSGRTSGKKVGEQFF.

Only a few counts were recorded for this clonotype. The chain uses TRBV6-1 and TRBJ2-1, with 9 bases that match TRBD2. CDR3 length: 16 amino acids. Germline V lookup: CDR1 MNHNS, CDR2 SASEGT. V gave up 2 bases and J gave up 3 bases; unmatched junction bases: 5. DNA of the CDR3: TGTGCCAGCAGTGAACCAACTAGCGGGTACTACAATGAGCAGTTCTTC. Protein product: CASSEPTSGYYNEQFF.

The V call is TRBV7-2, the J call TRBJ1-1, with TRBD1 matching 8 bases. In germline, CDR1 is SGHTA, CDR2 FQGNSA. The CDR3 has 14 residues. V trimming: 2 bases; J trimming: 7 bases; junction bases outside the gene matches: 6. CDR3 in DNA: TGTGCCAGCAGCTTATGTACCGGACAGGGTGAAGCTTTCTTT. It translates to CASSLCTGQGEAFF.